This T cell receptor (beta chain) was sequenced in a study of shared clonotypes between healthy human individuals. Donors were healthy HIV-negative adults without recently reported acute infections or vaccinations. Data came from immunoSEQ multiplex PCR; TCRdb stores just in-frame clones and leaves some out. Of roughly 450,000 clones in the sample, around 74% are singletons; the top ten hold under 15%. Specimen: PBMCs. The TCR was taken from a woman aged 35 to 49 in good health. Some clones in this sample may be carry-over from other donors' samples.

The CDR3 DNA reads TGCGCCAGCAGCAACGGGTACGAGCAGTACTTC. Translating gives CASSNGYEQYF. The chain has TRBV4-3 and TRBJ2-7; D is uncertain. The length of the CDR3 is 11 residues. V lost 5 bases to trimming and J lost 4 bases, with 6 bases between them. In germline, CDR1 is LGHNA, CDR2 YSLEER.